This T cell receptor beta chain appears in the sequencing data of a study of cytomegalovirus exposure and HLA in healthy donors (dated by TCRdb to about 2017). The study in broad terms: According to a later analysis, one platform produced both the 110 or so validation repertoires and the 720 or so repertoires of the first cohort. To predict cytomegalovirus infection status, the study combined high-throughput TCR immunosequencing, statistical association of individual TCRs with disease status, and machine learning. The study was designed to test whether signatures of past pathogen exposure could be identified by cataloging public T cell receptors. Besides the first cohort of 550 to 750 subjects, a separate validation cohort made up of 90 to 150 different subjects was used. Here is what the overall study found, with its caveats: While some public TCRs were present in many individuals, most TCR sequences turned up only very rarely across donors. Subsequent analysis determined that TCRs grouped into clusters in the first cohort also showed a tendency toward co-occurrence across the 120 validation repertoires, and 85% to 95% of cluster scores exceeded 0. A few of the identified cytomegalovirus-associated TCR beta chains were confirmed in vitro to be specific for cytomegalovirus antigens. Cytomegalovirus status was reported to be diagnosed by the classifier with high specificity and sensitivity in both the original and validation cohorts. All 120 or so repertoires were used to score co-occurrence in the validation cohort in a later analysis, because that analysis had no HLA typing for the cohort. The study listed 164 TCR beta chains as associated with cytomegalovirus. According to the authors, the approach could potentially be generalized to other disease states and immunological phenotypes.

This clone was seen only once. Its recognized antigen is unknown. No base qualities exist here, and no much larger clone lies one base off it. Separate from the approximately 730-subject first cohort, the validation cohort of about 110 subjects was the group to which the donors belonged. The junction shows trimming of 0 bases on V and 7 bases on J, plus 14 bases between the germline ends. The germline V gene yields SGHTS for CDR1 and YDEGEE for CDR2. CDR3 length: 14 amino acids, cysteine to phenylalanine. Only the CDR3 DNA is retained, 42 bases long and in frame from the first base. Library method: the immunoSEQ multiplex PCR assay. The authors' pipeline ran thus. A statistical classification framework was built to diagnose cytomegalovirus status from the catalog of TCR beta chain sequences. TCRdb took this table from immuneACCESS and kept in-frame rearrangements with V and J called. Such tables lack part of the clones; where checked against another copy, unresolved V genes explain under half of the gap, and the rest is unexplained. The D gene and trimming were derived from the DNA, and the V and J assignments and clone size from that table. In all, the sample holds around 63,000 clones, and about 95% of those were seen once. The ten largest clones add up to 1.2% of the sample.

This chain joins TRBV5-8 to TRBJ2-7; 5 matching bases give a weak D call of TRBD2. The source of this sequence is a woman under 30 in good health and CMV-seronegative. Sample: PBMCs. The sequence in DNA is TGTGCCAGCAGCTTGGTGTGGCCCCCGGGGGAGCAGTACTTC. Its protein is CASSLVWPPGEQYF. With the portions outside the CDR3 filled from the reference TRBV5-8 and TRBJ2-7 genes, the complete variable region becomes EAGVTQSPTHLIKTRGQQATLRCSPISGHTSVYWYQQALGLGLQFLLWYDEGEERNRGNFPPRFSGRQFPNYSSELNVNALELEDSALYLCASSLVWPPGEQYFGPGTRLTVT.